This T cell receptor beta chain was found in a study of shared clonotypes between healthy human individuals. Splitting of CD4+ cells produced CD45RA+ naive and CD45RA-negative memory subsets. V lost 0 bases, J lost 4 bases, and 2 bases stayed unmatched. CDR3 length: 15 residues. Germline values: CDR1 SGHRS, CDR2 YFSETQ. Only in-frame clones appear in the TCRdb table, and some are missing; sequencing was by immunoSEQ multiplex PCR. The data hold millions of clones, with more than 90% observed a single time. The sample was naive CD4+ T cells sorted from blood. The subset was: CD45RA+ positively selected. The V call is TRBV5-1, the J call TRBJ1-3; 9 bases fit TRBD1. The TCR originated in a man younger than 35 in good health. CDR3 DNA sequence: TGCGCCAGCAGCTTGGACAGGGGGCGCGGAAACACCATATATTTT. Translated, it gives CASSLDRGRGNTIYF. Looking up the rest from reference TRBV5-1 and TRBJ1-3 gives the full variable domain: KAGVTQTPRYLIKTRGQQVTLSCSPISGHRSVSWYQQTPGQGLQFLFEYFSETQRNKGNFPGRFSGRQFSNSRSEMNVSTLELGDSALYLCASSLDRGRGNTIYFGEGSWLTVV.